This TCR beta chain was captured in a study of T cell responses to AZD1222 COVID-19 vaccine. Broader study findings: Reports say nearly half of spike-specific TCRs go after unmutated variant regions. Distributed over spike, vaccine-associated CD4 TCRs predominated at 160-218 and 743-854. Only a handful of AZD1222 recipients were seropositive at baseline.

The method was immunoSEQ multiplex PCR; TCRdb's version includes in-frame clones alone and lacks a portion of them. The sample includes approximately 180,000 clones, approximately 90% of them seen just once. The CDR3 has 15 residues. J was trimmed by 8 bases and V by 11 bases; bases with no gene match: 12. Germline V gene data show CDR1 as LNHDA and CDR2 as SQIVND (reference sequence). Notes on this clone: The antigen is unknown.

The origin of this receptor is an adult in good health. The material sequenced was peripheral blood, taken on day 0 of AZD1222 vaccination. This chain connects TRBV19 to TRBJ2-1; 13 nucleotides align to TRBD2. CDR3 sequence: CASGGLAGEGDEQFF. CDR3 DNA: TGTGCCTCAGGAGGACTAGCGGGAGAAGGGGATGAGCAGTTCTTC.